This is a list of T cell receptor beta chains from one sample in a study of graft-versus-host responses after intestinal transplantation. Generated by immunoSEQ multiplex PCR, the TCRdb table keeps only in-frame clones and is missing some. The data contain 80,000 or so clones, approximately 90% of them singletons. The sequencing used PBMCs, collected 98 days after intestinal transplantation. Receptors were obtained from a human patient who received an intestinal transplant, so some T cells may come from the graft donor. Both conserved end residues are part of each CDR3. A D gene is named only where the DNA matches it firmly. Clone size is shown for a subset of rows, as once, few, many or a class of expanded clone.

CDR3 protein: CASSLDRGRYYEQYF; CDR3 DNA: TGTGCCAGCAGCTTAGACAGGGGGCGTTATTACGAGCAGTACTTC; D gene: TRBD1; J gene: TRBJ2-7; CDR3 length: 15; V gene: TRBV7-4; clone size: .
CDR3 protein: CASSTRAGIQETQYF; CDR3 DNA: TGTGCCAGCAGCACGCGGGCAGGAATCCAAGAGACCCAGTACTTC; D gene: .; J gene: TRBJ2-5; CDR3 length: 15; V gene: TRBV7-6; clone size: .
CDR3 protein: CASSPSGGSREKLFF; CDR3 DNA: TGTGCCAGCTCCCCCAGCGGGGGGAGTCGTGAAAAACTGTTTTTT; D gene: .; J gene: TRBJ1-4; CDR3 length: 15; V gene: TRBV2; clone size: .
CDR3 protein: CASSTGGRAETQYF; CDR3 DNA: TGTGCCAGCTCCACAGGGGGCCGGGCGGAGACCCAGTACTTC; D gene: TRBD1; J gene: TRBJ2-5; CDR3 length: 14; V gene: TRBV18; clone size: .
CDR3 protein: CASSPDYIGEAFF; CDR3 DNA: TGTGCCAGCAGTCCGGACTATATTGGTGAAGCTTTCTTT; D gene: .; J gene: TRBJ1-1; CDR3 length: 13; V gene: TRBV6-5; clone size: .
CDR3 protein: CASSYSGGLLYNEQFF; CDR3 DNA: TGTGCCAGCAGTTACTCCGGGGGTTTGTTGTACAATGAGCAGTTCTTC; D gene: .; J gene: TRBJ2-1; CDR3 length: 16; V gene: TRBV6-5; clone size: .
CDR3 protein: CASSLDPPGLARGEQFF; CDR3 DNA: TGTGCCAGCAGCTTAGATCCGCCGGGACTAGCAAGGGGTGAGCAGTTCTTC; D gene: TRBD2; J gene: TRBJ2-1; CDR3 length: 17; V gene: TRBV11-2; clone size: once
CDR3 protein: CASSPYPGGSDTQYF; CDR3 DNA: TGTGCCAGCAGTCCCTATCCGGGGGGGTCAGATACGCAGTATTTT; D gene: TRBD2; J gene: TRBJ2-3; CDR3 length: 15; V gene: TRBV5-6; clone size: .
CDR3 protein: CAISDGNQPQHF; CDR3 DNA: TGTGCCATCAGTGATGGGAATCAGCCCCAGCATTTT; D gene: .; J gene: TRBJ1-5; CDR3 length: 12; V gene: TRBV10-3; clone size: .
CDR3 protein: CASSNIQYF; CDR3 DNA: TGTGCCAGCAGTAACATTCAGTACTTC; D gene: .; J gene: TRBJ2-4; CDR3 length: 9; V gene: TRBV27; clone size: .
CDR3 protein: CANPRDRPSYEQYF; CDR3 DNA: TGTGCCAACCCCCGGGACAGGCCTTCCTACGAGCAGTACTTC; D gene: TRBD1; J gene: TRBJ2-7; CDR3 length: 14; V gene: TRBV19; clone size: .
CDR3 protein: CASSQGTESSYNSPLHF; CDR3 DNA: TGCGCCAGCAGCCAGGGGACAGAGAGCTCCTATAATTCACCCCTCCACTTT; D gene: TRBD1; J gene: TRBJ1-6; CDR3 length: 17; V gene: TRBV4-1; clone size: .
CDR3 protein: CAWSSTYPTYEQYF; CDR3 DNA: TGTGCCTGGAGTTCGACATACCCCACCTACGAGCAGTACTTC; D gene: .; J gene: TRBJ2-7; CDR3 length: 14; V gene: TRBV30; clone size: .
CDR3 protein: CASSWNLLAGGPNEQFF; CDR3 DNA: TGCGCCAGCAGCTGGAACCTCCTAGCGGGGGGACCTAATGAGCAGTTCTTC; D gene: TRBD2; J gene: TRBJ2-1; CDR3 length: 17; V gene: TRBV5-1; clone size: .
CDR3 protein: CASSLGQGNEKLFF; CDR3 DNA: TGTGCCAGCAGCTTGGGACAGGGTAATGAAAAACTGTTTTTT; D gene: TRBD1; J gene: TRBJ1-4; CDR3 length: 14; V gene: TRBV5-6; clone size: .
CDR3 protein: CAISESRGRQLSTDTQYF; CDR3 DNA: TGTGCCATCAGTGAGTCTAGGGGAAGACAACTTAGCACAGATACGCAGTATTTT; D gene: .; J gene: TRBJ2-3; CDR3 length: 18; V gene: TRBV10-3; clone size: .
CDR3 protein: CASSLVRASRGTSYNEQFF; CDR3 DNA: TGTGCCAGCAGCTTAGTGAGGGCTAGCCGGGGGACATCCTACAATGAGCAGTTCTTC; D gene: .; J gene: TRBJ2-1; CDR3 length: 19; V gene: TRBV11-2; clone size: .
CDR3 protein: CASSEGSRNSPLHF; CDR3 DNA: TGTGCCAGCAGTGAAGGGTCAAGGAATTCACCCCTCCACTTT; D gene: .; J gene: TRBJ1-6; CDR3 length: 14; V gene: TRBV2; clone size: .
CDR3 protein: CASRLAGSYEQYF; CDR3 DNA: TGTGCCAGTAGACTAGCGGGCTCCTACGAGCAGTACTTC; D gene: TRBD2; J gene: TRBJ2-7; CDR3 length: 13; V gene: TRBV19; clone size: .
CDR3 protein: CASRWGPPIGPDTQYF; CDR3 DNA: TGTGCCAGCAGGTGGGGACCACCAATAGGCCCAGATACGCAGTATTTT; D gene: .; J gene: TRBJ2-3; CDR3 length: 16; V gene: TRBV5-4; clone size: .
CDR3 protein: CASSGTSSYEQYF; CDR3 DNA: TGTGCCAGCAGTGGGACTAGCTCCTACGAGCAGTACTTC; D gene: TRBD2; J gene: TRBJ2-7; CDR3 length: 13; V gene: TRBV6-5; clone size: few
CDR3 protein: CSVREGPYEQYF; CDR3 DNA: TGCAGCGTCCGGGAAGGGCCCTACGAGCAGTACTTC; D gene: .; J gene: TRBJ2-7; CDR3 length: 12; V gene: TRBV29-1; clone size: .
CDR3 protein: CASSPGVRGNTIYF; CDR3 DNA: TGTGCCTCAAGTCCAGGGGTTAGGGGAAACACCATATATTTT; D gene: .; J gene: TRBJ1-3; CDR3 length: 14; V gene: TRBV30; clone size: once